Listed here is a single TCR beta chain. Antigen specificity is unknown. The source of the sample is a study of T cell responses to AZD1222 COVID-19 vaccine. Germline V gene sequence: CDR1 SGHNT, CDR2 YYREEE (reference sequence). CDR3 length: 15 residues. The V end lost 0 bases, the J end lost 2 bases, and 9 bases lay between the germline ends. The assay was immunoSEQ multiplex PCR, and TCRdb's table has in-frame clones only and misses some. Here the sample spans under 200,000 clones, 92% being singletons. Overall study findings and caveats: Donors were largely white British and mainly female; clonal diversity was possibly underestimated.

The sample here was peripheral blood, taken on day 0 of MenACWY control vaccination. This rearrangement joins TRBV5-4 to TRBJ2-1, with D tentatively TRBD2 (6 bases). This clonotype originated in an adult in good health. CDR3 nucleotides: TGTGCCAGCAGCTTGGTCGGCGGGGCCTACAATGAGCAGTTCTTC. It is translated as CASSLVGGAYNEQFF.